The TCR beta chain described here comes from a study of patients and donors after allogeneic stem cell transplantation. The CDR3 extends over 14 amino acids. Trimming took off 8 bases at V and 4 bases at J, with 14 bases between the two ends. Germline CDR1 is ENHRY and CDR2 is SYGVKD. One entry per CDR3 protein results from TCRdb running MiXCR on the RT-PCR reads. The sample includes about 110,000 distinct CDR3 sequences, around 38% of them seen just once. The rearrangement links TRBV10-3 to TRBJ2-2; either TRBD1 or TRBD2 may fit D (5 bases each). The source is a human donor who was either an allogeneic HSCT recipient or a stem cell or donor lymphocyte infusion donor (not recorded which). It is not recorded whose cells these are; they may come from a transplant donor. The specimen was blood, either unsorted or a sorted T cell fraction (not recorded which). CDR3 sequence reads: CAIRGSPSTGELFF. The DNA of the CDR3 is TGTGCCATCCGGGGCTCTCCCTCCACCGGGGAGCTGTTTTTT.